A selection of T cell receptor beta chains follows, all from one sample in a study of T cells in Graves' hyperthyroidism and ophthalmopathy. TCRdb used MiXCR to reprocess the multiplex PCR reads, holding one entry per CDR3 protein. Of approximately 500,000 distinct CDR3 sequences in the sample, about half were seen once. The sequencing sample was made of peripheral blood or thyroid tissue (not recorded which). The receptor set was obtained from a woman under 30 with Graves' hyperthyroidism. CDR3s include the opening cysteine and the closing phenylalanine or tryptophan. The order of the fields is CDR3 protein, V gene, D gene, J gene. The D gene is left open where the match is weak.

CASSLGLAGAKYQETQYF TRBV5-1 TRBD2 TRBJ2-5
CSVEDVGGELFF TRBV29-1 NA TRBJ2-2
CATSLGAQETQYF TRBV24-1 NA TRBJ2-5
CASSPGTGTDINYGYTF TRBV5-6 TRBD1 TRBJ1-2
CASSEGNLNEQYF TRBV2 NA TRBJ2-7
CASSPGQPGFTGELFF TRBV6-2/TRBV6-3 TRBD1 TRBJ2-2
CASSYEPTGTGLTEAF TRBV7-8 TRBD1 TRBJ2-6
CASSLGQYIEAFF TRBV6-5 NA TRBJ1-1
CASSQLSGKLNQPQHF TRBV4-1 NA TRBJ1-5
CSADSGTSYEQYF TRBV20-1 NA TRBJ2-7
CASSVGQGLAGVETQYF TRBV9 TRBD2 TRBJ2-5
CASRGQVNYGYTF TRBV14 TRBD1 TRBJ1-2
CASSRPGQGGHYGYTF TRBV29-1 TRBD1 TRBJ1-2
CASRTSGSSYGYTF TRBV7-9 NA TRBJ1-2
CAIKRDRGSGYTF TRBV10-3 TRBD1 TRBJ1-2
CASSGVRTPYGYTF TRBV2 NA TRBJ1-2
CASSVGQVPYAGANVLTF TRBV9 NA TRBJ2-6
CATSRDGQGRYGYTF TRBV15 TRBD1 TRBJ1-2
CASSQTSGSAIHEQYF TRBV7-3 TRBD2 TRBJ2-7
CASSHGGNGYTF TRBV4-1 NA TRBJ1-2
CASSLAYGGRSGELFF TRBV7-6 TRBD2 TRBJ2-2
CASSGRIDSQPQHF TRBV5-6 NA TRBJ1-5
CSVRTGLRETQYF TRBV29-1 NA TRBJ2-5
CASSQQTGSGYEQYF TRBV4-1 NA TRBJ2-7
CASSSYNQPQHF TRBV6-5 NA TRBJ1-5
CAISETGATYEQYF TRBV10-3 NA TRBJ2-7